This entry concerns a single T cell receptor beta chain. The specificity of this receptor is unknown. No base qualities exist here, and no much larger clone lies one base off it. CD8 naive samples were obtained by positive selection for CCR7 among CD45RO-negative cells, yielding a CD45RA+CCR7+ population from which TemRA cells were excluded. Healthy HIV-negative adults with no recently reported acute infections or vaccinations were included as donors. Every donor was a Caucasian adult residing in Nashville, Tennessee, USA. Blood was collected by leukapheresis, and PBMCs were isolated by Ficoll-Histopaque density gradient centrifugation and then cryopreserved in liquid nitrogen vapor phase. Purity and quantity of every magnetically sorted T cell population were checked by analytical flow cytometry. Each sorted fraction had its genomic DNA isolated and then quantified by UV absorbance on a Nanodrop 2000c.

Using the deep immunoSEQ assay, TCR CDR3 regions were amplified from genomic DNA by multiplex PCR. Genomic DNA extracted from each cell subset was distributed evenly over all wells of several immunoSEQ 96-well plates, and each plate served as one replicate. Each replicate PCR for sorted subsets received roughly 200 ng genomic DNA, equal to 28,000 or so T cell genomes. The purified libraries were quantified using a Qubit 3.0 fluorometer, sized with a Bioanalyzer 2100, and then quantified again using the KAPA Library Quantification kit. Each immunoSEQ 96-well plate was sequenced on its own single-read 150-cycle Illumina NextSeq 550 flow cell. Concerning the study's data processing: Because only junctional sequences without quality scores were contained in the immunoSEQ output, filtering matching that applied to full-length reads could not be performed. To assign V/J genes and CDR3, sequences were annotated against IMGT germline references using PyIR, a Python wrapper for IgBLAST v1.9. Reads were filtered out if the reads had weak V/J assignments (E-value above 1e-6), no CDR3, stop codons, out-of-frame junctions, or ambiguous translated residues. V3J clonotypes were defined by identical inferred V gene, J gene, and CDR3 amino acid sequence. Percentage overlap between repertoires was computed as shared unique clonotypes divided by the size of the smaller repertoire. Three approaches were used to assess repertoire richness: RTK rarefaction, the Chao1 estimator, and Recon v2.1 estimates of unobserved clonotypes. Generation probabilities were computed with OLGA for all TCRbeta clonotypes obtained by the gDNA method from a handful of donors. What TCRdb holds here is the immuneACCESS table cut down to in-frame rearrangements. Part of the clones is not present; checked against another copy, under half of the missing clones reflect an unresolved V gene, and the others are unexplained. The V and J calls and clone size come from that table; D and trimming were worked out from the DNA. The sample contains about 1,800,000 clones, roughly 95% of them found a single time. The ten biggest clones cover around 1% of the sample.

The data stem from a study of shared clonotypes between healthy human individuals (dated by TCRdb to the early 2020s). About the full investigation: The cohort included three men and a couple of women between 18 and 49 years of age. For each donor, CD4 naive and CD4 memory were each given three plates, CD8 naive was given two plates, and CD8 memory was given one plate. To estimate repertoire size and how much clonotype sharing occurs between individuals, the study deeply sequenced the blood TCR repertoires of 5 or 6 healthy adults. To increase sequencing depth and limit assay-specific biases, different laboratories used diverse techniques to prepare libraries and sequence TCR repertoires. Each donor's leukapheresis produced roughly between roughly 0.9 and 9 billion PBMCs. What the study reported, not specific to this receptor: Rarefaction of sorted-subset datasets indicated incomplete sequencing despite the large sequencing depth. Larger estimated clonotype richness was generally found for naive subsets than for memory subsets. Because the study included a small number of donors, the genetic and exposure-history diversity represented was limited. Sampling was limited to blood, and TCR repertoires in tissue likely differ from TCR repertoires in blood. About 5% of naive CD4, roughly 3.6% of naive CD8, 2.3% of memory CD4, and 0.4% of memory CD8 clonotypes were shared across several donors. Compared with non-shared clonotypes, the clonotypes found in all four sorted-subset donors had higher generation probabilities. Pairwise subsampling indicated that sequencing depth was expected to affect the degree of clonotype sharing among donors.

The trim is 3 bases for V and 7 bases for J, with a gap of 6 bases between the germline ends. CDR1 and CDR2 (MNHEY, SVGAGI) derive from the germline V gene. There are 11 amino acids in the CDR3, from cysteine to phenylalanine inclusive. Here the CDR3 DNA is all that survives: 33 bases in frame from base 1. The sequence came from a man between 18 and 29 years old in good health. The rearrangement joined TRBV6-5 to TRBJ1-2; there is no confident call for the D gene. Sequenced input: naive CD8+ T cells sorted from blood. Explained via the paper, the cell subset or site label denotes: CD45RA+CCR7+. CDR3 loop: CASSYGLGYTF. The DNA sequence is as follows: TGTGCCAGCAGTTATGGGCTTGGCTACACCTTC.